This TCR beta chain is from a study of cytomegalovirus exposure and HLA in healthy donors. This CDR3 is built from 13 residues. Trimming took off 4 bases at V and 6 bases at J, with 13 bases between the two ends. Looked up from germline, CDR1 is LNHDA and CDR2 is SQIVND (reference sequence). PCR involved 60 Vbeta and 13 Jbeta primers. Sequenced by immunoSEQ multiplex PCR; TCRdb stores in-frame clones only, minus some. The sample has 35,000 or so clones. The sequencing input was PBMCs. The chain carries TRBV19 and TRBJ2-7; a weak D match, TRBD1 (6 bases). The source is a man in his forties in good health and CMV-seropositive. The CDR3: CASSSGGSGEQYF. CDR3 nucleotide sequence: TGTGCCAGTAGTAGTGGGGGCTCAGGCGAGCAGTACTTC.